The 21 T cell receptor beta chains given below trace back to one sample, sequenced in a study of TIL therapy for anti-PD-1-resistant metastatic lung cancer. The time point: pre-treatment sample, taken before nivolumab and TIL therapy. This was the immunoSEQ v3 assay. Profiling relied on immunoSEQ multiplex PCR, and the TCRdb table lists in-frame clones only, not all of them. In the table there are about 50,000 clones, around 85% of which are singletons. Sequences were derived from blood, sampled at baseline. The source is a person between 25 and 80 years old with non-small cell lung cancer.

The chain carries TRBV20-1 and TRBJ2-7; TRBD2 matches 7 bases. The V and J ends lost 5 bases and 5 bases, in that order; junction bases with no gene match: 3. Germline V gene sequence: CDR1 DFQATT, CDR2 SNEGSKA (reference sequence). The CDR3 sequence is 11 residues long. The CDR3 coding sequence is TGCAGTGCTTCCCTAGCGGACGAGCAGTACTTC. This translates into CSASLADEQYF.

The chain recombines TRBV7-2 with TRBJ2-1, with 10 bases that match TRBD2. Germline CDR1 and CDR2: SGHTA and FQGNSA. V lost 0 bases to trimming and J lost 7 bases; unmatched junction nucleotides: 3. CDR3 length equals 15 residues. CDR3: CASSLAAGGVNEQFF. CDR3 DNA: TGTGCCAGCAGCTTAGCAGCGGGAGGGGTTAATGAGCAGTTCTTC.

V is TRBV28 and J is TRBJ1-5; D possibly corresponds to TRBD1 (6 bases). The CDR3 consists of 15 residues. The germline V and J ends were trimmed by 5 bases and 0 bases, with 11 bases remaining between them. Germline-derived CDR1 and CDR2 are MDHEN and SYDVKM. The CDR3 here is CASSPGQYSNQPQHF. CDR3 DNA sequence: TGTGCCAGCAGTCCGGGACAATATAGCAATCAGCCCCAGCATTTT.

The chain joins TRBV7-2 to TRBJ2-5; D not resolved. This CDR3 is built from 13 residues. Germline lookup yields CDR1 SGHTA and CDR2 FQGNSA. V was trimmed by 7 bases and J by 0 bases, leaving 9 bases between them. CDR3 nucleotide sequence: TGTGCCAGCACCCCTGGGCACCAAGAGACCCAGTACTTC. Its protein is CASTPGHQETQYF.

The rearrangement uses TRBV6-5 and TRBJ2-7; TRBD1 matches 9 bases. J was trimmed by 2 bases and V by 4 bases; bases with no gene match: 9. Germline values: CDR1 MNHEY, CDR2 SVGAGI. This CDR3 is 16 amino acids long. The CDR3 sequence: CASSSDGTGKTYEQYF. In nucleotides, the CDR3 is TGTGCCAGCAGTTCGGATGGGACAGGGAAAACCTACGAGCAGTACTTC.

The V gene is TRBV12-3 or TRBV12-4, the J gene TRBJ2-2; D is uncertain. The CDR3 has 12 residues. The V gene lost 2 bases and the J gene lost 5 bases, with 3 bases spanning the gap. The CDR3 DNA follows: TGTGCCAGCAGTTTAACGACCGGGGAGCTGTTTTTT. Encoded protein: CASSLTTGELFF.

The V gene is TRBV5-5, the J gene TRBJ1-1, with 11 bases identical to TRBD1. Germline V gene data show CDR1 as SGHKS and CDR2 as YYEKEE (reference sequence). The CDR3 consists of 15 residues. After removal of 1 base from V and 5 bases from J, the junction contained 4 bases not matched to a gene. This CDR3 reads CASSLLGDRGTEAFF. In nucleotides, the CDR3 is TGTGCCAGCAGCTTGCTGGGGGACAGGGGGACTGAAGCTTTCTTT. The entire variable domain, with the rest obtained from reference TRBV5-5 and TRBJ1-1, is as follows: DAGVTQSPTHLIKTRGQQVTLRCSPISGHKSVSWYQQVLGQGPQFIFQYYEKEERGRGNFPDRFSARQFPNYSSELNVNALLLGDSALYLCASSLLGDRGTEAFFGQGTRLTVV.

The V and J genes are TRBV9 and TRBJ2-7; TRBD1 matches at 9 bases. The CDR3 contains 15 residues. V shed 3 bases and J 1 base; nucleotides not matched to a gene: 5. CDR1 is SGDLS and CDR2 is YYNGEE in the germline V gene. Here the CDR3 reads CASSATGGPSYEQYF. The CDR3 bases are TGTGCCAGCAGCGCCACAGGGGGCCCATCCTACGAGCAGTACTTC.

The CDR3 sequence: CAISESMTGSNEKLFF. As DNA, the CDR3 is TGTGCCATCAGTGAGTCGATGACAGGGTCTAATGAAAAACTGTTTTTT. The rearrangement uses TRBV10-3 and TRBJ1-4; 7 bases map to TRBD1. The V gene's germline CDR1 is ENHRY and CDR2 SYGVKD. This CDR3 has 16 amino acids. Trimming removed 0 bases from V and 3 bases from J; junction bases left unmatched: 4.

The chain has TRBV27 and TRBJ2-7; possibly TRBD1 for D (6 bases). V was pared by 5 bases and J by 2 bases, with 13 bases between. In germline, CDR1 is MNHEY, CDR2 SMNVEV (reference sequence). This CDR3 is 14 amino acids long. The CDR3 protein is CASSPRDITYEQYF. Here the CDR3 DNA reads TGTGCCAGCAGTCCCCGGGACATTACCTACGAGCAGTACTTC.

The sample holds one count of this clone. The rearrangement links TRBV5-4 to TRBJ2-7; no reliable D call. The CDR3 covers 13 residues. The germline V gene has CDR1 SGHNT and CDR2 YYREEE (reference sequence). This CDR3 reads CAINSLGDYEQYF. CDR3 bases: TGTGCAATAAACAGCCTTGGGGACTACGAGCAGTACTTC.

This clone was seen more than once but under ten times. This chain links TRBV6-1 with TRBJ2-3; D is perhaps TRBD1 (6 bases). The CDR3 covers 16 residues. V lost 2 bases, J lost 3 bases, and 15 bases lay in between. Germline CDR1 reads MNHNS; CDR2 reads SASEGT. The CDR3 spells CASSENPGAATDTQYF. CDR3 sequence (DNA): TGTGCCAGCAGTGAAAATCCAGGGGCGGCGACAGATACGCAGTATTTT.

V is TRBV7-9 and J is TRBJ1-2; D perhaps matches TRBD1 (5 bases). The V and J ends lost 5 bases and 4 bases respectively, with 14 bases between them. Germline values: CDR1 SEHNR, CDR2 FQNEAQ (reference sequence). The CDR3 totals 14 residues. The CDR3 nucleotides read TGTGCCAGCAGCCCGCAGACAGCCGTCTATGGCTACACCTTC. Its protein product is CASSPQTAVYGYTF.

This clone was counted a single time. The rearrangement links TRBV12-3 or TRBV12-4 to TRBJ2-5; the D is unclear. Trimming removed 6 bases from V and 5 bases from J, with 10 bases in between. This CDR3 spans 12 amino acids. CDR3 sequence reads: CASSARGETQYF. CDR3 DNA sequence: TGTGCCAGCAGCGCACGAGGTGAGACCCAGTACTTC.

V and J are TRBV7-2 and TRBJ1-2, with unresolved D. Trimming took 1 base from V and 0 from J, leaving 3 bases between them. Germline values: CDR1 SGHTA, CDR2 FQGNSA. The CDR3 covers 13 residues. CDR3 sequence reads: CASSLGANYGYTF. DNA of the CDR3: TGTGCCAGCAGCTTAGGAGCTAACTATGGCTACACCTTC.

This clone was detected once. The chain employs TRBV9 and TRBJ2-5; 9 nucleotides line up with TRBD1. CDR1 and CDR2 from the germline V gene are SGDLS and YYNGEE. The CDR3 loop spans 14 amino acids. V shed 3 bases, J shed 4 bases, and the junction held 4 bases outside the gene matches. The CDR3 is CASSAGTGLETQYF. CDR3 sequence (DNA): TGTGCCAGCAGCGCCGGGACAGGGTTAGAGACCCAGTACTTC.

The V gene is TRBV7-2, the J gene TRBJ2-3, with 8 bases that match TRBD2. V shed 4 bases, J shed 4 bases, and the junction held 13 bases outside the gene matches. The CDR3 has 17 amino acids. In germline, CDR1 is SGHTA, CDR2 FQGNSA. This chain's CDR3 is CASSSDLSGGLADTQYF. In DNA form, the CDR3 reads TGTGCCAGCAGCTCGGACCTCTCGGGGGGGCTTGCAGATACGCAGTATTTT.

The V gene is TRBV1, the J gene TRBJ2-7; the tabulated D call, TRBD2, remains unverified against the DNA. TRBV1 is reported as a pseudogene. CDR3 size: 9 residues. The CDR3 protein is CTSSQRLYF. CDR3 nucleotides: TGCACCAGCAGCCAGAGGCTGTACTTC.

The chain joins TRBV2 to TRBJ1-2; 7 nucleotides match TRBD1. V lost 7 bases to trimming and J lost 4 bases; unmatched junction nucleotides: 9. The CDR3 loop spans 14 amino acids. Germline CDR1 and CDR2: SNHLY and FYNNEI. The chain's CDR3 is CASTSDRRGYGYTF. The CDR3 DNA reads TGTGCCAGCACCTCGGACAGGAGGGGCTATGGCTACACCTTC. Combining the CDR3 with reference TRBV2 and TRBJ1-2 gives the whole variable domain EPEVTQTPSHQVTQMGQEVILRCVPISNHLYFYWYRQILGQKVEFLVSFYNNEISEKSEIFDDQFSVERPDGSNFTLKIRSTKLEDSAMYFCASTSDRRGYGYTFGSGTRLTVV.

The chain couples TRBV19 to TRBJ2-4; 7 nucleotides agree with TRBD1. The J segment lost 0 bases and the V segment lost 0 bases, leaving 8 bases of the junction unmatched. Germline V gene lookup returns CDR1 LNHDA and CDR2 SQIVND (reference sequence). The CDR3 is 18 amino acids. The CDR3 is CASSIDQQGQGAKNIQYF. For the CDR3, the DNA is TGTGCCAGTAGTATAGACCAACAGGGGCAGGGAGCCAAAAACATTCAGTACTTC.

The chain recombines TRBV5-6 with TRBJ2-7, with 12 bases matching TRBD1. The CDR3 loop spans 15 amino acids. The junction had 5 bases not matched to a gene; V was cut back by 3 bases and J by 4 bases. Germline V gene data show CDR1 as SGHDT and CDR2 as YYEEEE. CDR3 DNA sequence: TGTGCCAGCAGCTACCCGGGACAGGGGGCGTACGAGCAGTACTTC. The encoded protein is CASSYPGQGAYEQYF.